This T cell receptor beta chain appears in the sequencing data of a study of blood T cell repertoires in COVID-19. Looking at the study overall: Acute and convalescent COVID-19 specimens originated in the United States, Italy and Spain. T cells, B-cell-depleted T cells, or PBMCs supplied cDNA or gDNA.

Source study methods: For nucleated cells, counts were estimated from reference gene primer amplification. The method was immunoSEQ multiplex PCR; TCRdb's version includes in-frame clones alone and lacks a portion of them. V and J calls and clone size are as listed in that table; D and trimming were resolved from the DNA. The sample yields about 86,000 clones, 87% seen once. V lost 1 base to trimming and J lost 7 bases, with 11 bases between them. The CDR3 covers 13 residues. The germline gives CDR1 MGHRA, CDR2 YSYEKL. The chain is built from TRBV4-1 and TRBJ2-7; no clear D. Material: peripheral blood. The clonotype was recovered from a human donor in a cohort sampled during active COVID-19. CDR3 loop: CASSQGIAWEQYF. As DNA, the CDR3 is TGCGCCAGCAGCCAAGGGATAGCCTGGGAGCAGTACTTC.